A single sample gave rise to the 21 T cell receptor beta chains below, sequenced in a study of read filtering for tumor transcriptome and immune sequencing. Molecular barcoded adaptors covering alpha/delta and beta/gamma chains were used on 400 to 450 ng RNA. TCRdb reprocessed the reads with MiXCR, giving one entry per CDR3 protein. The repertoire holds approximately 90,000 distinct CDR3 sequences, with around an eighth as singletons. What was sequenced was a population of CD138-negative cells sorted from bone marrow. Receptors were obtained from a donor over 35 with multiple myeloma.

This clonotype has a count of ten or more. CDR3 bases: TGCGCCAGCAGCCCGAACACAGATACGCAGTATTTT. Translation: CASSPNTDTQYF. This rearrangement joins TRBV5-1 to TRBJ2-3; the D is unclear. CDR3 length: 12 residues. Germline loops: CDR1 SGHRS, CDR2 YFSETQ. Trimming removed 4 bases at V and 2 bases at J, with 5 bases between.

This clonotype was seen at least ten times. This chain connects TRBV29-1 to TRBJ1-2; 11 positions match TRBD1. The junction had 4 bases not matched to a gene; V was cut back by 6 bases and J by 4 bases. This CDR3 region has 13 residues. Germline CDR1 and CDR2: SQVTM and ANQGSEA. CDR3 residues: CSVGQGAGYGYTF. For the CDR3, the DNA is TGCAGCGTCGGACAGGGGGCAGGCTATGGCTACACCTTC.

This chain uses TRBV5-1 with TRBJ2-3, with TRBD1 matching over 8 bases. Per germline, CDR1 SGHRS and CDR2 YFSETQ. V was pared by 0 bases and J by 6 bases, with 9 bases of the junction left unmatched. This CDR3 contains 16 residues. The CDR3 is CASSLAGSGGADTQYF. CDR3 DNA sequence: TGCGCCAGCAGCTTGGCGGGGTCAGGGGGCGCGGATACGCAGTATTTT.

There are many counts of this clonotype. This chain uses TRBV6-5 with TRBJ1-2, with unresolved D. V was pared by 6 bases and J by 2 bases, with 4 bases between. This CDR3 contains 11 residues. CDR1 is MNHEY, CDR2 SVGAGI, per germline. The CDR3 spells CASRQNYGYTF. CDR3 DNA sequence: TGTGCCAGCAGACAGAACTATGGCTACACCTTC.

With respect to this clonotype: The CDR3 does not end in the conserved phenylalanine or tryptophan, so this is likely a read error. The CDR3 sequence is CAIRYSTVYKEQFL. CDR3 coding DNA: TGTGCCATCAGATATTCAACGGTCTACAAGGAGCAGTTCCTC. The gene calls are TRBV10-3 and TRBJ2-1; D is unresolved. Germline CDR1 and CDR2: ENHRY and SYGVKD. The CDR3 is 14 amino acids.

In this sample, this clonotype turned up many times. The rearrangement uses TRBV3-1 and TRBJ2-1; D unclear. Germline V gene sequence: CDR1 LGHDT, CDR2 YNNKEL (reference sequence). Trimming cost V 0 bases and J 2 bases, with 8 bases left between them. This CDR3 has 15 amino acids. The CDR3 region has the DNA TGTGCCAGCAGCCAAGATCCGACCGCCTACAATGAGCAGTTCTTC. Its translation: CASSQDPTAYNEQFF.

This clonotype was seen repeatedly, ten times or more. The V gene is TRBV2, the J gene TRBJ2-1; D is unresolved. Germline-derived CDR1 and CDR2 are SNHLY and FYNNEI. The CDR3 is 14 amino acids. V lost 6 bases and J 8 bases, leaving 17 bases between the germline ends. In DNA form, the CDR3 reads TGTGCCAGCAGAGAGAGACACGGCGGCCATGAGCAGTTCTTC. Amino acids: CASRERHGGHEQFF. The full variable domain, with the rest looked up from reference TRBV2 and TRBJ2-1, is EPEVTQTPSHQVTQMGQEVILRCVPISNHLYFYWYRQILGQKVEFLVSFYNNEISEKSEIFDDQFSVERPDGSNFTLKIRSTKLEDSAMYFCASRERHGGHEQFFGPGTRLTVL.

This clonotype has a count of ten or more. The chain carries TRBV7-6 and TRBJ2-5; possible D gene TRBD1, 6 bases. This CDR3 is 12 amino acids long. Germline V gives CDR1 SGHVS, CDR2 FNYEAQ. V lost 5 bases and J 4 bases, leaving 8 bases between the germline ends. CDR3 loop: CASSQGGETQYF. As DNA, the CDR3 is TGTGCCAGCAGCCAAGGGGGAGAGACCCAGTACTTC.

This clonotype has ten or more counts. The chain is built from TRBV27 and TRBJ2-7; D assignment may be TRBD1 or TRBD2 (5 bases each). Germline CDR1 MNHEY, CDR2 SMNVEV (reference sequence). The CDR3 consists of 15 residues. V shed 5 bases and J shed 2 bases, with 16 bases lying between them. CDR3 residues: CASSNRDHPPYEQYF. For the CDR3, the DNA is TGTGCCAGCAGTAACCGGGACCACCCCCCCTACGAGCAGTACTTC.

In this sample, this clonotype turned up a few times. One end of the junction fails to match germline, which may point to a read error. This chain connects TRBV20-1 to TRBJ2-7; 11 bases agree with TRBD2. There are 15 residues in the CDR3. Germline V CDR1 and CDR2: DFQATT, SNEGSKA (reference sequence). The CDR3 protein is CSARDRASGRYGQYF. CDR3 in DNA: TGCAGTGCTAGAGATCGGGCTAGCGGGAGGTACGGGCAGTACTTC.

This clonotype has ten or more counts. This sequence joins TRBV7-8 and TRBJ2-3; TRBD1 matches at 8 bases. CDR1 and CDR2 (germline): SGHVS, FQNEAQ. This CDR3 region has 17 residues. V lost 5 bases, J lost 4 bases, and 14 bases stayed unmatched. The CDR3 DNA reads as TGTGCCAGCAGCCTTGATCTACAGGGGGATACGTCAGATACGCAGTATTTT. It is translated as CASSLDLQGDTSDTQYF.

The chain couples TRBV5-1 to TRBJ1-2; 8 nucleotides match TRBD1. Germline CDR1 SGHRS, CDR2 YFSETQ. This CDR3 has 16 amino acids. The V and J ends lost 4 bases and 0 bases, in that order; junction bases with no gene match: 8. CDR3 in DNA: TGCGCCAGCAGCCTCCGGGACAGGTCTACTAACTATGGCTACACCTTC. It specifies CASSLRDRSTNYGYTF. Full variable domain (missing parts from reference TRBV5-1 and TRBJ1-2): KAGVTQTPRYLIKTRGQQVTLSCSPISGHRSVSWYQQTPGQGLQFLFEYFSETQRNKGNFPGRFSGRQFSNSRSEMNVSTLELGDSALYLCASSLRDRSTNYGYTFGSGTRLTVV.

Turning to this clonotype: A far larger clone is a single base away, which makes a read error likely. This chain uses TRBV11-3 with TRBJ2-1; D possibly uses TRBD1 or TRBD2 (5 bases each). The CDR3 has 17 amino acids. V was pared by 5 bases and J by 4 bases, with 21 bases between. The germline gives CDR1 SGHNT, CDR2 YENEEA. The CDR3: CASSIVGWGPLYNEQFF. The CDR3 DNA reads TGTGCCAGCAGCATAGTGGGTTGGGGACCCCTGTACAATGAGCAGTTCTTC.

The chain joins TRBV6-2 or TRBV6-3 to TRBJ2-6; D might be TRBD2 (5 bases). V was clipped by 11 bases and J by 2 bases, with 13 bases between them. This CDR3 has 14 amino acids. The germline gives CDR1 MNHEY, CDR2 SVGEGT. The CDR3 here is CASLTGAGANVLTF. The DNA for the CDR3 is TGTGCCTCGCTAACCGGGGCTGGGGCCAACGTCCTGACTTTC.

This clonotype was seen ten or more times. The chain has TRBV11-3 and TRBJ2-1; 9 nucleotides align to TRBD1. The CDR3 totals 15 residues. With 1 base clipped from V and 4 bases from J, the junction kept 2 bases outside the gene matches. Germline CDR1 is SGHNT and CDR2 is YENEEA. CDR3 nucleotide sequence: TGTGCCAGCAGCTTAGCCGGACAGGGGTACAATGAGCAGTTCTTC. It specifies CASSLAGQGYNEQFF.

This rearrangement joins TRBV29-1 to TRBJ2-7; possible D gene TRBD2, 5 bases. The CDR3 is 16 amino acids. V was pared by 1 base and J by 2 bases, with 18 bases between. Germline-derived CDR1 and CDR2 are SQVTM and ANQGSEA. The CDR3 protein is CSVEGWVRRFTYEQYF. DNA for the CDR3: TGCAGCGTTGAAGGGTGGGTGCGGAGGTTTACCTACGAGCAGTACTTC.

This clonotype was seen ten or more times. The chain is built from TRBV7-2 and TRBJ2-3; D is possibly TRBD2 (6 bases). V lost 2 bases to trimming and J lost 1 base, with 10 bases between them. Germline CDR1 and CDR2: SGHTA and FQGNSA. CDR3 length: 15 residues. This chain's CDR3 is CASSLFASGTDTQYF. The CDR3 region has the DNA TGTGCCAGCAGCTTATTTGCTAGCGGCACAGATACGCAGTATTTT.

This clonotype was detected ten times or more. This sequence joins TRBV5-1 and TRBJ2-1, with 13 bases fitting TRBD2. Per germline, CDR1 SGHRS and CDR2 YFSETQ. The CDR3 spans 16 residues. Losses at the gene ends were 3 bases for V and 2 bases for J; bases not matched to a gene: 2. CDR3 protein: CASSSGTSGTYNEQFF. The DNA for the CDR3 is TGCGCCAGCAGCTCGGGGACTAGCGGGACCTACAATGAGCAGTTCTTC. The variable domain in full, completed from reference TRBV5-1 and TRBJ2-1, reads KAGVTQTPRYLIKTRGQQVTLSCSPISGHRSVSWYQQTPGQGLQFLFEYFSETQRNKGNFPGRFSGRQFSNSRSEMNVSTLELGDSALYLCASSSGTSGTYNEQFFGPGTRLTVL.

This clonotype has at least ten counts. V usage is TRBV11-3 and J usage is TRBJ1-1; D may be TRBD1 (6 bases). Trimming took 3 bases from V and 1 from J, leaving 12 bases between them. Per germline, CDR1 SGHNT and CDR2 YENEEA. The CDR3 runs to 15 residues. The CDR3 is CASSFPRGRNTEAFF. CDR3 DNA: TGTGCCAGCAGCTTCCCCAGGGGCAGGAACACTGAAGCTTTCTTT.

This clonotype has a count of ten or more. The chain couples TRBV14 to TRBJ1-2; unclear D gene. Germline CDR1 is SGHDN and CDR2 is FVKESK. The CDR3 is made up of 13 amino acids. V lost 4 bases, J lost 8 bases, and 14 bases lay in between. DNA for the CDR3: TGTGCCAGCAGCCCACAAGGGTTATACGGCTACACCTTC. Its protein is CASSPQGLYGYTF. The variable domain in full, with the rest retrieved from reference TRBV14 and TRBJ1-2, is EAGVTQFPSHSVIEKGQTVTLRCDPISGHDNLYWYRRVMGKEIKFLLHFVKESKQDESGMPNNRFLAERTGGTYSTLKVQPAELEDSGVYFCASSPQGLYGYTFGSGTRLTVV.

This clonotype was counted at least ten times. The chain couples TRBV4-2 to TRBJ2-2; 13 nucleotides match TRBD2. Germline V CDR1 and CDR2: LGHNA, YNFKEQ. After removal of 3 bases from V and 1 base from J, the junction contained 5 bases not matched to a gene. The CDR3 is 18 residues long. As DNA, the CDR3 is TGTGCCAGCAGCCAGAGGACTAGCGGGAGCGGGAACACCGGGGAGCTGTTTTTT. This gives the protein CASSQRTSGSGNTGELFF.